This T cell receptor beta chain appears in the sequencing data of a study of identical twins. TCRdb re-analysed the 5' RACE reads in MiXCR, keeping a single row per CDR3 protein. The profile covers approximately 500,000 distinct CDR3 sequences, with less than 25% appearing a single time and 2.9% taken by the ten largest. CDR3 length equals 19 residues. With 1 base removed from V and 1 base from J, the gap between germline ends came to 21 bases. The V gene's germline CDR1 is SGHAT and CDR2 FQDESV (reference sequence). This sample also appeared in a second study, on T cells expressing NK-cell markers. Per that study: The use of an anti-gamma-delta TCR antibody, which was added in several experiments, restricted sorting to T cells expressing alpha-beta TCR.

The chain joins TRBV11-1 to TRBJ2-3, with a tentative D call TRBD2 (6 bases). The sample taken for sequencing was CD4+ T cells sorted from blood. The sequence was collected from a woman aged 18 to 35 in good health. CDR3 sequence reads: CASSLVDRSGQQGTDTQYF. CDR3 DNA: TGTGCCAGCAGCTTAGTAGACCGTAGCGGCCAACAGGGCACAGATACGCAGTATTTT. The full variable domain, in which reference TRBV11-1 and TRBJ2-3 provide the parts outside the CDR3, is EAEVAQSPRYKITEKSQAVAFWCDPISGHATLYWYRQILGQGPELLVQFQDESVVDDSQLPKDRFSAERLKGVDSTLKIQPAELGDSAMYLCASSLVDRSGQQGTDTQYFGPGTRLTVL.